This TCR beta chain was observed in a study of blood T cell repertoires in COVID-19 (dated by TCRdb to between 2020 and 2021). The study in broad terms: Samples from collaborators originated in the United States, Italy and Spain and spanned both the acute and convalescent phases of COVID-19. A de-identified subject ID, COVID-19 status, age in years and sex were almost always included in the sample metadata. The material from the prospective study consisted of cDNA or gDNA derived from T cells, B-cell-depleted T cells, or PBMCs. The repertoires were released in a freely available public database intended as a resource for research on the immune response to SARS-CoV-2. Samples were obtained from the ongoing ImmuneRACE study (first 160 participants) and from 1,200 or so subjects provided by 6 global collaborators. Subjects who had been exposed to COVID-19, were actively infected with it, or had recovered from it provided the deeply sampled blood TCRbeta repertoires that made up the dataset. Where HLA class I and class II types were available, the types were taken from metadata supplied by the sample provider, not from assay-based typing.

The paper as a whole reports these results and caveats: The quantity of clinical and demographic metadata differed by source and by participant and was supplied without curation.

TCRbeta CDR3 regions were amplified from genomic DNA by means of the immunoSEQ Assay, a bias-controlled multiplex PCR. The published analysis was carried out like this. The number of nucleated cells in each sample was estimated by amplification of reference gene primers within the assay. To quantify the absolute abundance of each unique TCRbeta CDR3 rearrangement, sequence reads were collapsed and filtered. Productive Simpson clonality was computed per sample as the square root of Simpson's diversity index over productive rearrangements. TCRdb holds this immuneACCESS table with in-frame rearrangements only. Some clones are missing; in checked studies, unresolved V genes explain under half, and the rest has no known cause. The DNA gave D and trimming, while V, J and clone size come from that table. The sample yields roughly 150,000 clones; about 88% were counted once. The biggest ten clones account for under 3% of the sample.

To note about this clone: The clone's antigen remains unknown. No much larger clone is present one base from it, and per-base qualities are unavailable.

In Seattle, one collaborating source enrolled patients while the infection was active and tracked those patients longitudinally over the course of disease. Each collaborating institution followed its own protocols to collect whole blood in K2EDTA tubes. For TCRbeta analysis, collaborator samples were shipped as frozen whole blood, as isolated PBMCs, or as DNA extracted from either sample type. The germline V gene sets CDR1 to SGDLS and CDR2 to YYNGEE. V is clipped by 0 bases and J by 9 bases, and the sequence between their germline boundaries is 15 bases long. Taken from cysteine to phenylalanine, the CDR3 has 14 residues. Solely the CDR3 DNA is kept, with 42 bases framed from the first base.

The V and J genes are TRBV9 and TRBJ1-1; perhaps TRBD1 is the D gene, with 5 bases matching. The clonotype originates from a woman of 80 years or more with COVID-19, enrolled during active disease. Sequenced sample: peripheral blood. The nucleotides are TGTGCCAGCAGCGTAGAGGCTGTAATGGACAAAGCTTTCTTT. This is translated as CASSVEAVMDKAFF.